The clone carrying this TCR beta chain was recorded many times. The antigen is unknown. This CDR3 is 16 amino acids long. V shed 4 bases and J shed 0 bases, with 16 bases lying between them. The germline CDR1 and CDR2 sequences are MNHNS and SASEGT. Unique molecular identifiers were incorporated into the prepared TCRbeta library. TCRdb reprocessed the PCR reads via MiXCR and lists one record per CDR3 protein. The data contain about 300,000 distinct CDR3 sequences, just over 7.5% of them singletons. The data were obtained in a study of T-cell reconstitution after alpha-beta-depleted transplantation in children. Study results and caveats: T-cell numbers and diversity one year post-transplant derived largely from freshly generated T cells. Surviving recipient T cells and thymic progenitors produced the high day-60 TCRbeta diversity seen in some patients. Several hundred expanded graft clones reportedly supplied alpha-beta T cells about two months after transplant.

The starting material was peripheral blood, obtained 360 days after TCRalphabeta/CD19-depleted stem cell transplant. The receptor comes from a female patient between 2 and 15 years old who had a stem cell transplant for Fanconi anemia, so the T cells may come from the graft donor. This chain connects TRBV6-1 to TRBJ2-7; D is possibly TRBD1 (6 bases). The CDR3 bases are TGTGCCAGCAGTGCCTACAGGGCAACGGTCTCCTACGAGCAGTACTTC. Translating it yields CASSAYRATVSYEQYF.